This T cell receptor beta chain was obtained from a study of cytomegalovirus exposure and HLA in healthy donors. On the study more broadly: Earlier work reported about 110 million unique TCR beta sequences from 170 million or so T cells.

PCR employed 60 Vbeta and 13 Jbeta primers. The data were produced by immunoSEQ multiplex PCR, yet TCRdb's version contains in-frame clones alone and is incomplete. Here the sample spans 92,000 or so clones, about two thirds being singletons. There are a few counts of this clone. Germline loops: CDR1 MNHNS, CDR2 SASEGT. The trim removed 6 bases at V and 5 bases at J, leaving 5 bases unmatched. The CDR3 loop spans 13 amino acids. This clonotype was sampled from a woman between 45 and 60 years old in good health and CMV-seropositive. Specimen: PBMCs. The V call is TRBV6-1, the J call TRBJ2-7; 9 bases align to TRBD1. The CDR3 region has the DNA TGTGCCAGCAGGGCGGGACAGGGCCACGAGCAGTACTTC. This translates into CASRAGQGHEQYF.